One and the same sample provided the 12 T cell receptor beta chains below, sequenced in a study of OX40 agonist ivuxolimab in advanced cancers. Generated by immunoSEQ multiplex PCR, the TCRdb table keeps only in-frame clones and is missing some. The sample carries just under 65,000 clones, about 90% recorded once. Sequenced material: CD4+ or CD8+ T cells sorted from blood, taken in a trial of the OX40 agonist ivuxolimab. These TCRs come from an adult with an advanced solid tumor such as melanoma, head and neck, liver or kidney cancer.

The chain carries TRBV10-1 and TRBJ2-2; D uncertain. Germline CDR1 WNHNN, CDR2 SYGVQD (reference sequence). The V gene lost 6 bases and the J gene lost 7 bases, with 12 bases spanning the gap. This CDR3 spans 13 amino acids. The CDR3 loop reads CASRAYSGGELFF. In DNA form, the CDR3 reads TGCGCCAGCAGAGCTTATTCGGGCGGGGAGCTGTTTTTT.

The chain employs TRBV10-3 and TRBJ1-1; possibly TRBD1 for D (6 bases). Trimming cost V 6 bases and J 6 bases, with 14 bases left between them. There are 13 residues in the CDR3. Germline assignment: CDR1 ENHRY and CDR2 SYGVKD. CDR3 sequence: CAIRRDTGAEAFF. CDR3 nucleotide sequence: TGTGCCATCAGGCGGGACACCGGCGCTGAAGCTTTCTTT.

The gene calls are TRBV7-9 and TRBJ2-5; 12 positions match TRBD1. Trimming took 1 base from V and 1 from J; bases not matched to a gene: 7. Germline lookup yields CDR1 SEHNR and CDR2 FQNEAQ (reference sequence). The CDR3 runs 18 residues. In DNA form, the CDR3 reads TGTGCCAGCAGCTTAGGATTCCCGGGACAGGGGGCCCAAGAGACCCAGTACTTC. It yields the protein CASSLGFPGQGAQETQYF.

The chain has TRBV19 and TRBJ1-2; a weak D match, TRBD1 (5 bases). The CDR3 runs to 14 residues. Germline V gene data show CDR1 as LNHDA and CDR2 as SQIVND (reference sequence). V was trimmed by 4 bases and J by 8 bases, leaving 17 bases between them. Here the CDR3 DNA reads TGTGCCAGTAGTAATGGGGCCTTCGAGGGAGGCTACACCTTC. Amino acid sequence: CASSNGAFEGGYTF.

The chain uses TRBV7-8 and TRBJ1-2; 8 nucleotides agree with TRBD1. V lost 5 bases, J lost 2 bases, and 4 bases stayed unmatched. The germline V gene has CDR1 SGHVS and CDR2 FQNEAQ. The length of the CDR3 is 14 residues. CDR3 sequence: CASSLGDRNYGYTF. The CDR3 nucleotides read TGTGCCAGCAGCCTAGGGGACAGGAACTATGGCTACACCTTC.

CDR3 amino acids: CASSGHRGSSETQYF. The CDR3 DNA reads as TGTGCCAGCAGCGGACACAGGGGTTCGTCGGAGACCCAGTACTTC. The chain is built from TRBV7-6 and TRBJ2-5; 7 bases map to TRBD1. Germline values: CDR1 SGHVS, CDR2 FNYEAQ. This CDR3 contains 15 residues. The J segment lost 5 bases and the V segment lost 5 bases, leaving 11 bases of the junction unmatched.

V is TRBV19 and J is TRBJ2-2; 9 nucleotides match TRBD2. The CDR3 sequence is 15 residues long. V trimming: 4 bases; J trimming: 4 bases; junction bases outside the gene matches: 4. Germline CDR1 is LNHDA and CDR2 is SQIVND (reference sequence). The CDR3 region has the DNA TGTGCCAGTAGTACCGGGACTAGCCCCACCGGGGAGCTGTTTTTT. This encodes CASSTGTSPTGELFF.

As DNA, the CDR3 is TGTGCCAGCAGTTACTCGCAGGGACGCACTGAAGCTTTCTTT. Translation gives CASSYSQGRTEAFF. The J gene is TRBJ1-1, the V gene TRBV6-5, with D perhaps TRBD1 (5 bases). V lost 0 bases and J lost 4, with 9 bases in between. Germline CDR1 is MNHEY and CDR2 is SVGAGI. CDR3 size: 14 residues.

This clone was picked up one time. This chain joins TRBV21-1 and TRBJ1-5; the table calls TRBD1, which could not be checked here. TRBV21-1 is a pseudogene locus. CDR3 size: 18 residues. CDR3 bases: TGTGCCAGCAGTAGAAGGGACAGGGCCCTTGATGGCAATCAGCCCCAGCATTTT. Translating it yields CASSRRDRALDGNQPQHF.

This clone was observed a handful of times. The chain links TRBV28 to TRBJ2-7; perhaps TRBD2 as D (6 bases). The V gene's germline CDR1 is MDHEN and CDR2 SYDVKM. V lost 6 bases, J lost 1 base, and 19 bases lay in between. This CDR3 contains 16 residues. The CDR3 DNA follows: TGTGCCAGCAGCCCTATCCCGGGACTGCCTTCCTACGAGCAGTACTTC. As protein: CASSPIPGLPSYEQYF.

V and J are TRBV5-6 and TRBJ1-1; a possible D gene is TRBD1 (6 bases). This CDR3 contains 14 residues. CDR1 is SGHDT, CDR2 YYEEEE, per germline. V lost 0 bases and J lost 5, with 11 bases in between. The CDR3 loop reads CASSLVTGRTEAFF. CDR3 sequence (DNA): TGTGCCAGCAGCTTGGTCACAGGGCGGACTGAAGCTTTCTTT.

The CDR3 nucleotides are TGTGCCAGCAGCGGCAGAGGAGACAGGGGGCAGGAGACCCAGTACTTC. Its translation is CASSGRGDRGQETQYF. The V call is TRBV9, the J call TRBJ2-5; 10 nucleotides line up with TRBD1. The junction had 10 bases not matched to a gene; V was cut back by 3 bases and J by 5 bases. The CDR3 totals 16 residues. CDR1 and CDR2 from the germline V gene are SGDLS and YYNGEE.